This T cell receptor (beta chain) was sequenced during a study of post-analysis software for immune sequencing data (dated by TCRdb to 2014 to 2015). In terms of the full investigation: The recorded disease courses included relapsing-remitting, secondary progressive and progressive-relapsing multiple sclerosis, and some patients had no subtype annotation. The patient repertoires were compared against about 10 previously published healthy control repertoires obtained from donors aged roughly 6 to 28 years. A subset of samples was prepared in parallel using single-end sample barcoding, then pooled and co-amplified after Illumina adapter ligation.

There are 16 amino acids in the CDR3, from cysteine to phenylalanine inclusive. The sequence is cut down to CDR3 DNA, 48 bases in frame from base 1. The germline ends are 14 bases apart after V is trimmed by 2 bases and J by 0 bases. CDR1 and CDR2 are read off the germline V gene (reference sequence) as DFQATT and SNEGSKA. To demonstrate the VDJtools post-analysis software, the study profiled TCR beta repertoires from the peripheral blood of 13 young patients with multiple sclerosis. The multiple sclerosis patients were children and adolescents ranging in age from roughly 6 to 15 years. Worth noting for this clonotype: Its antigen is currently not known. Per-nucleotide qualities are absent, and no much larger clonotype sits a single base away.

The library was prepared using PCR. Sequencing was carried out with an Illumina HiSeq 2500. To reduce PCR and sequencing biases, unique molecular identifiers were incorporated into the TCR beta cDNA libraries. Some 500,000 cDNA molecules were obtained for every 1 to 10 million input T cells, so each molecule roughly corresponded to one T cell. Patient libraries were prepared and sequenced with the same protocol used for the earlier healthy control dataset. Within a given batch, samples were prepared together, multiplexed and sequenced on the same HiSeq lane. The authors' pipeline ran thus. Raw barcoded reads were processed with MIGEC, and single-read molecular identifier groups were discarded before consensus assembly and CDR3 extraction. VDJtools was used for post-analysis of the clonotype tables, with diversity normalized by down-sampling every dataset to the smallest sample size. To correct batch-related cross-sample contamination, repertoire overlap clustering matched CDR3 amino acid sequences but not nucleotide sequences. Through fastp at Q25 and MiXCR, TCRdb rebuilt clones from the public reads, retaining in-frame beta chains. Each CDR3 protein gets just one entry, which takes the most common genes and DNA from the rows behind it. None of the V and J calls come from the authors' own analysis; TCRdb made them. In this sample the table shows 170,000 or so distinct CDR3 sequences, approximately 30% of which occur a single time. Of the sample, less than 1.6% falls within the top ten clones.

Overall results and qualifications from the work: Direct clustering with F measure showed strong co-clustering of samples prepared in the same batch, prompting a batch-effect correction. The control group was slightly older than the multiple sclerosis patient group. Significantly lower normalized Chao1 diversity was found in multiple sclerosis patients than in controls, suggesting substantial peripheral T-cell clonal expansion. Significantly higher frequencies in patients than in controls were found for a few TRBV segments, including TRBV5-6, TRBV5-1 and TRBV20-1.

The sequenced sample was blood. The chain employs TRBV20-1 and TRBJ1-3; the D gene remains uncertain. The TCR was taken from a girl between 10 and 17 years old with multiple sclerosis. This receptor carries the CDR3 CSARNKGARSGNTIYF. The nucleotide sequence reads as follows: TGCAGTGCTAGAAATAAGGGCGCCCGCTCTGGAAACACCATATATTTT.